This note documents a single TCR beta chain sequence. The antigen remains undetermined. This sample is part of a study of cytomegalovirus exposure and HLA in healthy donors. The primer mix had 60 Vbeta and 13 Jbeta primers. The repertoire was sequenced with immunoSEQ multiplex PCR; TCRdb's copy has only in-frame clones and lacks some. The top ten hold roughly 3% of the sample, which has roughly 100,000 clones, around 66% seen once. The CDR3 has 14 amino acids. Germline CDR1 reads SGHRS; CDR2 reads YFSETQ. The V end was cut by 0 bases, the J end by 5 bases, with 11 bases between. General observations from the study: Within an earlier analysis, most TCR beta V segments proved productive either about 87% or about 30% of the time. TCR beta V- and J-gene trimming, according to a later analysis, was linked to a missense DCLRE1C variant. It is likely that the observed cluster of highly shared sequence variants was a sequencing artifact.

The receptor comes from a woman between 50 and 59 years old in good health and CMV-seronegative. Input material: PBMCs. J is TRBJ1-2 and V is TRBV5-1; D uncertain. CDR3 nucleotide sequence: TGCGCCAGCAGCTTGGGGGAGATATTTTATGGCTACACCTTC. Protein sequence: CASSLGEIFYGYTF.